This T cell receptor beta chain was captured by sequencing in a study of human T cells and chemical hapten exposure. Looking at the study overall: Patch tests applied 0.01% DPC to the upper back, read at 6 days.

Study findings and constraints: Expanded TCRs produced significantly more large CDR3 similarity clusters than controls did. Given that the donors had alopecia, their immune response may differ from that seen in healthy people.

TCRdb fed the RACE reads into MiXCR, producing one record per CDR3 protein. The sample lists around 380,000 distinct CDR3 sequences, about 4.8% occurring once. Comments on this clonotype: The antigen is undetermined.

Time point indicated: patch test 1, 2 weeks after DPC sensitization. Treatment here: therapeutic diphenylcyclopropenone sensitization with weekly scalp DPC. This clonotype was sampled from a woman aged 50 to 65 with alopecia areata. Some clones in this sample may be carry-over from other donors' samples. Sequenced here: whole blood, sampled in connection with sensitization to the hapten diphenylcyclopropenone (DPC).

CDR3 coding DNA: TGTGCCAGCAGTTCGCGAGAGGGGGCTGAAGCTTTCTTT. Translating it yields CASSSREGAEAFF. The chain combines TRBV6-5 with TRBJ1-1; D may be TRBD1 (6 bases). Germline CDR1 MNHEY, CDR2 SVGAGI. The CDR3 has 13 amino acids. V was clipped by 4 bases and J by 6 bases, with 12 bases between them.